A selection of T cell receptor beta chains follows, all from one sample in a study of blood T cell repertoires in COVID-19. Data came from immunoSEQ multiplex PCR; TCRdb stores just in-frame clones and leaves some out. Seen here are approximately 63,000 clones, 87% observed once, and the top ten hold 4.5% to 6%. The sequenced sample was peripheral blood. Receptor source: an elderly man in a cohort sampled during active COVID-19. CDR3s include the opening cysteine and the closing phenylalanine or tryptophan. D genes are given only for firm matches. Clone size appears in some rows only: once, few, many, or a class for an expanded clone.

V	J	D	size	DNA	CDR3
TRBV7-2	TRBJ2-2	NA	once	TGTGCCAGCAGCTTAGATGGCGGATCGAACACCGGGGAGCTGTTTTTT	CASSLDGGSNTGELFF
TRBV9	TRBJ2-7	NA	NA	TGTGCCAGCAGCGTAGACCGGGACACCTACGAGCAGTACTTC	CASSVDRDTYEQYF
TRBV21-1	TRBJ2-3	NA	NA	TGTGCCCGCGAGGGCCGGACAGGGGGCTCGATTGGCACAGATACGCAGTATTTT	CAREGRTGGSIGTDTQYF
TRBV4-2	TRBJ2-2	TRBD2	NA	TGTGCCAGCAGCCAAGTAGCGGGAGGGCCTTCAGGGGAGCTGTTTTTT	CASSQVAGGPSGELFF
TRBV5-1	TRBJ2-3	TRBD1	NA	TGCGCCAGCAGCTTTATGGGACAGCCCACAGATACGCAGTATTTT	CASSFMGQPTDTQYF
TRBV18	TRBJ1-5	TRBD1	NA	TGTGCCAGCTCAACAGACAGGGGTAGCAATCAGCCCCAGCATTTT	CASSTDRGSNQPQHF
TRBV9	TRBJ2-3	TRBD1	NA	TGTGCCAGCAGCGTCAGACAGGGGACAGATACGCAGTATTTT	CASSVRQGTDTQYF
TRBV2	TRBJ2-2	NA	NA	TGTGCCAGCAGCCCATCCACAGTGAACACCGGGGAGCTGTTTTTT	CASSPSTVNTGELFF
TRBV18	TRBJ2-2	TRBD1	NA	TGTGCCAGCTTGGCGGGACAGGGAAACACCGGGGAGCTGTTTTTT	CASLAGQGNTGELFF
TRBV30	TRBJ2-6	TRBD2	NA	TGTGCCTGGAGCCGGGAGGGTCGACGTGGGGCCAACGTCCTGACTTTC	CAWSREGRRGANVLTF
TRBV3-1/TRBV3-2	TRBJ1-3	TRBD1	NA	TGTGCCAGCAGCCCTTCGACAGGGGTTGGAAACACCATATATTTT	CASSPSTGVGNTIYF
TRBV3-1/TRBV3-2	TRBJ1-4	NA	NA	TGTGCCAGCAGCCAAATGACAGGTTCTAATGAAAAACTGTTTTTT	CASSQMTGSNEKLFF
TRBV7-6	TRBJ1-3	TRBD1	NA	TGTGCCAGCAGCCAGGACAGGTTCTCTGGAAACACCATATATTTT	CASSQDRFSGNTIYF
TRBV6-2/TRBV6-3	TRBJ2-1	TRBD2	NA	TGTGCCAGCAGCCATGCGGGGGGGAAGTTCTTC	CASSHAGGKFF
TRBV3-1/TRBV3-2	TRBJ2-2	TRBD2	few	TGTGCCAGCAGCCATCGCGGGGGGGCCGGGGAGCTGTTTTTT	CASSHRGGAGELFF
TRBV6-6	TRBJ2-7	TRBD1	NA	TGTGCCAGCAGCTATGCACAGGGGGCAAGGTCCTACGAGCAGTACTTC	CASSYAQGARSYEQYF
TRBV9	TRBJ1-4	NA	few	TGTGCCAGCAGCGTAGCCGGGAGAGGGGATGAAAAACTGTTTTTT	CASSVAGRGDEKLFF
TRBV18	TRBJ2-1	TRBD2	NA	TGTGCCAGCTCACCGACTAGCGGGAGCAATGAGCAGTTCTTC	CASSPTSGSNEQFF
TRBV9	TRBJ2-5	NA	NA	TGTGCCAGCAGTGTCTCGGACTTTCAGGGGGAGACCCAGTACTTC	CASSVSDFQGETQYF
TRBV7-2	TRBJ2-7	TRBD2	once	TGTGCCAGCAGCCTTAGCGGGGGAGCCTACGAGCAGTACTTC	CASSLSGGAYEQYF
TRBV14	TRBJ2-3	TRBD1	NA	TGTGCCAGCAGCCAACCTGGGACAGTCGGCTCACGAGATACGCAGTATTTT	CASSQPGTVGSRDTQYF
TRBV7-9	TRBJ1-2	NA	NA	TGTGCCAGCAGCGCGCGGGACTCTAACTATGGCTACACCTTC	CASSARDSNYGYTF
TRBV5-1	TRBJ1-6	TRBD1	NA	TGCGCCAGCAGCGTAACCGGGACAGAGAATTCACCCCTCCACTTT	CASSVTGTENSPLHF
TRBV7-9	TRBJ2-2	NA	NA	TGTGCCAGCAGCTTAAGTCACAGCACCGGGGAGCTGTTTTTT	CASSLSHSTGELFF
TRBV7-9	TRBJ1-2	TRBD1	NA	TGTGCCAGCAGCCCCGGGACAGCGAGCTATGGCTACACCTTC	CASSPGTASYGYTF
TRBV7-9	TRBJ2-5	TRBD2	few	TGTGCCAGCAGCTACCCCGGGCGCGGGGGGGCCTTGGAGACCCAGTACTTC	CASSYPGRGGALETQYF
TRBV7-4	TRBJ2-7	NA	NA	TGTGCCAGCAGCTCCACAGGAACCCCCTCCTACGAGCAGTACTTC	CASSSTGTPSYEQYF
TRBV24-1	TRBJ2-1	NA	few	TGTGCCACCAGTGATCCCGGACAAGGGATCGGTGGCAATGAGCAGTTCTTC	CATSDPGQGIGGNEQFF
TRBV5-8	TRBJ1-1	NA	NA	TGTGCCAGCAGCTTGGGGATGTTACGGGTGAACACTGAAGCTTTCTTT	CASSLGMLRVNTEAFF
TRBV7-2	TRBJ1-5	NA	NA	TGTGCCAGCAGCACAGGGATTCAGCCCCAGCATTTT	CASSTGIQPQHF
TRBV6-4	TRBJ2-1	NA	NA	TGTGCCAGCAGTGAGGGCGGACAGCCTACTGAGCAGTTCTTC	CASSEGGQPTEQFF
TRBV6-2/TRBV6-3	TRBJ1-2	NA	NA	TGTGCCAGCAGCGACGAGGGTCGGGCCGGGGGCTACACCTTC	CASSDEGRAGGYTF
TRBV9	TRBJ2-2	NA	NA	TGTGCCAGCAGCGTCTCTAGCGAACCGAACACCGGGGAGCTGTTTTTT	CASSVSSEPNTGELFF
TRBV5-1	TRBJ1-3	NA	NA	TGCGCCAGCAGCACCGGTGTAGCCTCTGGAAACACCATATATTTT	CASSTGVASGNTIYF
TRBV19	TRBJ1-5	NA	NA	TGTGCCAGTAGTATAGGAACCGGGAATAATCAGCCCCAGCATTTT	CASSIGTGNNQPQHF
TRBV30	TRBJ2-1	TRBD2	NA	TGTGCCTGGAGACCAACTAGCGGCTCCTACAATGAGCAGTTCTTC	CAWRPTSGSYNEQFF
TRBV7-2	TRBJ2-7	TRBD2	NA	TGTGCCAGCAGATCCGGGACTAGCGGGACCTACGAGCAGTACTTC	CASRSGTSGTYEQYF
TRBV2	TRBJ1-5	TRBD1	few	TGTGCCAGCGGGACAGGGGGAAATCAGCCCCAGCATTTT	CASGTGGNQPQHF
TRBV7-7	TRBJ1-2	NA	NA	TGTGCTAGCAGCTTTTCTAGACAGCGGGACTATGGCTACACCTTC	CASSFSRQRDYGYTF
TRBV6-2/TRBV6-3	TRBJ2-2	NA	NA	TGTGCCAGCAGTTACTGGGGCATCGGGGAGCTGTTTTTT	CASSYWGIGELFF
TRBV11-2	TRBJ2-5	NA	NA	TGTGCCAGCAGCGGCGGACAGAAGCTAAAGACCCAGTACTTC	CASSGGQKLKTQYF
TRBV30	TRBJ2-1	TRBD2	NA	TGTGCCTGGGTTCCTAGCGGGGGGCAAGGAGAGCAGTTCTTC	CAWVPSGGQGEQFF
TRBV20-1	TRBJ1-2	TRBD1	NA	TGCAGTGCTAGTTCCGGGACAGGGGGCGGAGGCTACACCTTC	CSASSGTGGGGYTF
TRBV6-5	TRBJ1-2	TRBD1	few	TGTGCCAGCAGTTACTCGATACAGGGGAGGGGCTACACCTTC	CASSYSIQGRGYTF
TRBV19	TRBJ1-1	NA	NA	TGTGCCAGTACCACGACATTTACAGGGCGTACTGAAGCTTTCTTT	CASTTTFTGRTEAFF
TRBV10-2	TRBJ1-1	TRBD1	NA	TGCGCCAGCAGTGGGGCAGGGGGCCTCATGAACACTGAAGCTTTCTTT	CASSGAGGLMNTEAFF
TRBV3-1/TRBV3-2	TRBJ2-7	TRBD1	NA	TGTGCCAGCAGCCTCGGACAGGGGCACTCCTACGAGCAGTACTTC	CASSLGQGHSYEQYF
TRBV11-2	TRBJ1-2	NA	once	TGTGCCAGCAGCTTAGGGAGGGATGGCTACACCTTC	CASSLGRDGYTF
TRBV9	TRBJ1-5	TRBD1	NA	TGTGCCAGCAGTGGGGGACAGAATCAGCCCCAGCATTTT	CASSGGQNQPQHF
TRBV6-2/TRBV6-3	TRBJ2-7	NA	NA	TGTGCCAGCAGTTTTCTATCCCGGGGTCTGAACCCCGGCGAGCAGTACTTC	CASSFLSRGLNPGEQYF